Below are 6 T cell receptor beta chains sequenced from a single sample in a study of T cell responses to AZD1222 COVID-19 vaccine. Clones were read by immunoSEQ multiplex PCR, and TCRdb kept only the in-frame ones, dropping some. The top ten clones hold about 12% of a sample with tens of thousands of clones, around 87% of them seen once. Sample: peripheral blood, taken 28 days after the second AZD1222 dose. Receptors originate from an adult who received the AZD1222 COVID-19 vaccine.

The V and J genes are TRBV5-8 and TRBJ2-1; 10 nucleotides agree with TRBD1. CDR1 and CDR2 (germline): SGHTS, YDEGEE. The length of the CDR3 is 17 residues. Trimming removed 0 bases from V and 7 bases from J; junction bases left unmatched: 10. CDR3 residues: CASSLGTGGFAVNEQFF. CDR3 sequence (DNA): TGTGCCAGCAGCTTGGGGACAGGGGGGTTTGCGGTTAATGAGCAGTTCTTC.

This clone was seen a few times. The rearrangement joins TRBV20-1 to TRBJ2-5, with D possibly matching TRBD2 (6 bases). Trimming left V 3 bases short and J 2 bases short, with 13 bases between. Germline values: CDR1 DFQATT, CDR2 SNEGSKA (reference sequence). This CDR3 has 14 amino acids. This CDR3 is CSASGDSQQETQYF. In DNA, the CDR3 is TGCAGTGCTAGTGGGGACTCGCAACAAGAGACCCAGTACTTC.

V usage is TRBV6-2 or TRBV6-3 and J usage is TRBJ1-1, with D perhaps TRBD1 (5 bases). The germline gives CDR1 MNHEY, CDR2 SVGEGT. The ends were cut back, 0 bases at V and 4 bases at J, with 12 bases in the middle. The CDR3 length is 15 residues. This CDR3 is CASSYSIQAATEAFF. As DNA, the CDR3 is TGTGCCAGCAGTTACTCGATACAGGCTGCCACTGAAGCTTTCTTT.

V gene TRBV9 combines with J gene TRBJ2-2; no clear D. Germline V gives CDR1 SGDLS, CDR2 YYNGEE. The V end lost 0 bases, the J end lost 7 bases, and 13 bases lay between the germline ends. The CDR3 is made up of 15 amino acids. The chain's CDR3 is CASSVDRAGVGELFF. For the CDR3, the DNA is TGTGCCAGCAGCGTAGATAGGGCCGGCGTCGGGGAGCTGTTTTTT.

The chain carries TRBV7-3 and TRBJ2-7; D ambiguous. Trimming took 5 bases from V and 2 from J, leaving 16 bases between them. CDR3 length: 15 residues. Germline V CDR1 and CDR2: SGHTA, FQGTGA. The CDR3 nucleotides are TGTGCCAGCAGCCTAATGGGGTCACCTACCTACGAGCAGTACTTC. Protein product: CASSLMGSPTYEQYF.

The chain links TRBV7-2 to TRBJ2-1; the match to TRBD2 covers 9 bases. Losses at the gene ends were 4 bases for V and 4 bases for J; bases not matched to a gene: 8. Germline V gene data show CDR1 as SGHTA and CDR2 as FQGNSA. The CDR3 length is 16 residues. CDR3 residues: CASSSPALAGYNEQFF. CDR3 nucleotide sequence: TGTGCCAGCAGCTCACCCGCTCTAGCGGGGTACAATGAGCAGTTCTTC.